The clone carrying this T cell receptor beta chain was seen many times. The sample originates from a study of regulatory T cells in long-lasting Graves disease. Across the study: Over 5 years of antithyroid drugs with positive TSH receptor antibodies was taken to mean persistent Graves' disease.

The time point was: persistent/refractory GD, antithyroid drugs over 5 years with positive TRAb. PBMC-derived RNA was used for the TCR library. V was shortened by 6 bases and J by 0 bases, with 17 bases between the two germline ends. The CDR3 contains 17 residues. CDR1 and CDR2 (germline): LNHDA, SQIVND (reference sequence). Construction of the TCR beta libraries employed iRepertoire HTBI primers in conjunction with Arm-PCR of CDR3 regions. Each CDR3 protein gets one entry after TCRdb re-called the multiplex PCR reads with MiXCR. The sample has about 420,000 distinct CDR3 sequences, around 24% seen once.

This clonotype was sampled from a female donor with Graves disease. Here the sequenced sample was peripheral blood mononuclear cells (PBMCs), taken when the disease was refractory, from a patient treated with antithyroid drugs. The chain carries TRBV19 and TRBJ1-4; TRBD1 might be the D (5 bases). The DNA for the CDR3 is TGTGCCAGTAGCGTGGGGCGGGGGGATGCAACTAATGAAAAACTGTTTTTT. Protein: CASSVGRGDATNEKLFF. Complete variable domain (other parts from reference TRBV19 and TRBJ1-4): DGGITQSPKYLFRKEGQNVTLSCEQNLNHDAMYWYRQDPGQGLRLIYYSQIVNDFQKGDIAEGYSVSREKKESFPLTVTSAQKNPTAFYLCASSVGRGDATNEKLFFGSGTQLSVL.